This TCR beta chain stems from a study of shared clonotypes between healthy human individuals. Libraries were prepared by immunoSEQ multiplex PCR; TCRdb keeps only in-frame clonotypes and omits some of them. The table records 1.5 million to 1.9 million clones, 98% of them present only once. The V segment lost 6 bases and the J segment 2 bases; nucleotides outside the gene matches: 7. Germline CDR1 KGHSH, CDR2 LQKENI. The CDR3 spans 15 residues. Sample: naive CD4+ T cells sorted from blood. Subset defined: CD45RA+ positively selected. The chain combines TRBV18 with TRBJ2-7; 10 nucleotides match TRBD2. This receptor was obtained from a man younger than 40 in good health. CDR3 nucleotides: TGTGCCAGCTCTTGGACTAGCGGACCCACCTACGAGCAGTACTTC. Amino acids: CASSWTSGPTYEQYF.